Listed below are T cell receptor beta chains from one sample, sequenced in a study of regulatory dendritic cells for organ transplantation. The antigens these receptors bind are not known. The protocol was immunoSEQ multiplex PCR, while the TCRdb copy is restricted to in-frame clones and leaves out a portion. The sample lists 9,500 to 14,000 clones, 89% occurring once. The sequencing sample was made of naive CD8+ T cells from blood cultured with dendritic cells. These receptors were obtained from a human donor in good health. Each CDR3 is given with its conserved first and last residue. Fields, in order: J gene, CDR3 length, D gene, V gene, CDR3 DNA, CDR3 protein. The D gene is left open where the match is weak.

j_gene: TRBJ2-7
len: 15
d_gene: TRBD1
v_gene: TRBV7-9
CDR3nt: TGTGCCAGCAGCGAAACCGGGACAGGGGTCTACGAGCAGTACTTC
CDR3aa: CASSETGTGVYEQYF

j_gene: TRBJ2-3
len: 17
d_gene: .
v_gene: TRBV7-2
CDR3nt: TGTGCCAGCAGCTGGACATTGGCGGGGGCCAGCACAGATACGCAGTATTTT
CDR3aa: CASSWTLAGASTDTQYF

j_gene: TRBJ2-3
len: 14
d_gene: .
v_gene: TRBV6-1
CDR3nt: TGTGCCAGCGTTCGACCGGGCGTCACAGATACGCAGTATTTT
CDR3aa: CASVRPGVTDTQYF

j_gene: TRBJ2-3
len: 14
d_gene: .
v_gene: TRBV7-9
CDR3nt: TGTGCCAGCAGCTTAGTACTGAACACAGATACGCAGTATTTT
CDR3aa: CASSLVLNTDTQYF

j_gene: TRBJ1-1
len: 16
d_gene: .
v_gene: TRBV4-1
CDR3nt: TGCGCCAGCAGCCACATGCCCCTGGACCGAGACACTGAAGCTTTCTTT
CDR3aa: CASSHMPLDRDTEAFF

j_gene: TRBJ1-1
len: 16
d_gene: TRBD1
v_gene: TRBV7-9
CDR3nt: TGTGCCAGCAGCGTCCTCTTAACAGGGGCGAACACTGAAGCTTTCTTT
CDR3aa: CASSVLLTGANTEAFF

j_gene: TRBJ2-3
len: 14
d_gene: TRBD1
v_gene: TRBV6-1
CDR3nt: TGTGCCAGCGCCGGGACAGGGGGCACAGATACGCAGTATTTT
CDR3aa: CASAGTGGTDTQYF

j_gene: TRBJ2-1
len: 13
d_gene: .
v_gene: TRBV6-4
CDR3nt: TGTGCCAGCAGTGACTCCCCGAGCAATGAGCAGTTCTTC
CDR3aa: CASSDSPSNEQFF

j_gene: TRBJ1-1
len: 13
d_gene: .
v_gene: TRBV30
CDR3nt: TGTGCCTGGAGTGAGGATACCGGCACTGAAGCTTTCTTT
CDR3aa: CAWSEDTGTEAFF

j_gene: TRBJ2-6
len: 14
d_gene: .
v_gene: TRBV9
CDR3nt: TGTGCCAGCAGCCCCATAACGGGGGCCAACGTCCTGACTTTC
CDR3aa: CASSPITGANVLTF